Each of the 7 T cell receptor beta chains below was sequenced from the same sample in a study of graft-versus-host responses after intestinal transplantation. TCRdb's table, derived via immunoSEQ multiplex PCR, lists solely in-frame clones and lacks some. The top ten hold 6.5% to 8% of the sample, which has tens of thousands of clones, roughly 89% seen once. The sequencing here drew on bone marrow, taken around 720 days after intestinal transplantation. All receptors derive from a human patient who received an intestinal transplant, so some T cells may come from the graft donor.

The rearrangement uses TRBV5-1 and TRBJ2-7, with D possibly being TRBD2 (5 bases). The CDR3 consists of 13 residues. Germline V gene data show CDR1 as SGHRS and CDR2 as YFSETQ. V was pared by 4 bases and J by 1 base, with 9 bases between. CDR3 region: CASSAGRSYEQYF. In DNA form, the CDR3 reads TGCGCCAGCAGCGCGGGCAGATCCTACGAGCAGTACTTC.

This clone has a single count. The chain couples TRBV27 to TRBJ2-7, with a possible D match to TRBD2 (5 bases). The germline CDR1 and CDR2 sequences are MNHEY and SMNVEV (reference sequence). With 8 bases removed from V and 2 bases from J, the gap between germline ends came to 19 bases. The CDR3 length is 15 residues. The CDR3 spells CASQPIGPGTYEQYF. The CDR3 DNA reads as TGTGCCAGCCAACCGATTGGCCCCGGGACCTACGAGCAGTACTTC.

The chain employs TRBV9 and TRBJ1-3; D not resolved. In germline, CDR1 is SGDLS, CDR2 YYNGEE. The CDR3 contains 16 residues. Trimming took off 0 bases at V and 0 bases at J, with 10 bases between the two ends. The CDR3 region has the DNA TGTGCCAGCAGCGTAGATCTAGACATCTCTGGAAACACCATATATTTT. Amino acid sequence: CASSVDLDISGNTIYF. The variable domain in full, with the rest retrieved from reference TRBV9 and TRBJ1-3, is DSGVTQTPKHLITATGQRVTLRCSPRSGDLSVYWYQQSLDQGLQFLIQYYNGEERAKGNILERFSAQQFPDLHSELNLSSLELGDSALYFCASSVDLDISGNTIYFGEGSWLTVV.

The chain carries TRBV6-1 and TRBJ2-3; 7 bases are a match to TRBD2. There are 14 residues in the CDR3. Germline-derived CDR1 and CDR2 are MNHNS and SASEGT. Trimming at V came to 5 bases and at J to 1 base, leaving 3 bases not matched to a gene. Here the CDR3 reads CASSRDYRTDTQYF. For the CDR3, the DNA is TGTGCCAGCAGTCGGGACTACCGCACAGATACGCAGTATTTT.

The chain couples TRBV19 to TRBJ1-1; TRBD1 might be the D (5 bases). V lost 4 bases and J lost 1, with 7 bases in between. The CDR3 sequence is 13 residues long. The germline gives CDR1 LNHDA, CDR2 SQIVND (reference sequence). DNA of the CDR3: TGTGCCAGTAGTACTCAGGGGAACACTGAAGCTTTCTTT. Translation gives CASSTQGNTEAFF.

The DNA of the CDR3 is TGCGCCAGCAGTGAAGTGGGTAGGGGCGAGCAGTACTTC. Residues: CASSEVGRGEQYF. The chain couples TRBV10-2 to TRBJ2-7; TRBD1 is a possible D gene (5 bases). The germline V gene encodes CDR1 WSHSY and CDR2 SAAADI. Deletions cut 3 bases from V and 6 bases from J, with 12 bases between. This CDR3 has 13 amino acids.

The chain uses TRBV5-1 and TRBJ2-1; D remains unclear. In germline, CDR1 is SGHRS, CDR2 YFSETQ. V was pared by 6 bases and J by 2 bases, with 12 bases between. The CDR3 is 14 amino acids. The CDR3 sequence: CASTASIPYNEQFF. DNA for the CDR3: TGCGCCAGCACCGCTTCCATACCCTACAATGAGCAGTTCTTC. Based on the CDR3 plus reference TRBV5-1 and TRBJ2-1, the full variable domain is KAGVTQTPRYLIKTRGQQVTLSCSPISGHRSVSWYQQTPGQGLQFLFEYFSETQRNKGNFPGRFSGRQFSNSRSEMNVSTLELGDSALYLCASTASIPYNEQFFGPGTRLTVL.